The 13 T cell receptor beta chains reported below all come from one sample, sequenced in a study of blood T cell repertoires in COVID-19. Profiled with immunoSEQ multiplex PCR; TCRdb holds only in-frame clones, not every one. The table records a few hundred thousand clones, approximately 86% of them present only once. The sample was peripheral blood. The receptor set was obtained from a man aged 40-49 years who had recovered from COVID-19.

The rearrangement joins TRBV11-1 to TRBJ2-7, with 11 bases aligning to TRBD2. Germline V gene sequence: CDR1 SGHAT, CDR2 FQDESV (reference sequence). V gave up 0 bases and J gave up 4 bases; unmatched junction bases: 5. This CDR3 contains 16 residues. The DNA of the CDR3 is TGTGCCAGCAGCTTAGCTCCGGGACTAGCGGAGTACGAGCAGTACTTC. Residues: CASSLAPGLAEYEQYF.

This CDR3 reads CASRTGEGEQFF. The CDR3 coding sequence is TGTGCCAGCAGAACAGGGGAAGGGGAGCAGTTCTTC. The chain is built from TRBV6-1 and TRBJ2-1; TRBD1 matches 7 bases. V lost 6 bases, J lost 10 bases, and 6 bases stayed unmatched. Germline CDR1 reads MNHNS; CDR2 reads SASEGT. This CDR3 comprises 12 residues.

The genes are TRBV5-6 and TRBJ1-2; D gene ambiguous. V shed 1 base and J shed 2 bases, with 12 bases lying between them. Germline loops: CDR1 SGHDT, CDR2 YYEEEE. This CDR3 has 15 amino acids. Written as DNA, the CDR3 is TGTGCCAGCAGCTTGTATGGCAGGCTCAACTATGGCTACACCTTC. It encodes CASSLYGRLNYGYTF.

In DNA form, the CDR3 reads TGTGCCAGCAGTGCGGGGGGGAGGGCCGACGAGCAGTACTTC. Amino acids: CASSAGGRADEQYF. V and J are TRBV6-2 or TRBV6-3 and TRBJ2-7; 9 positions agree with TRBD2. This CDR3 comprises 14 residues. Losses at the gene ends were 5 bases for V and 5 bases for J; bases not matched to a gene: 7. The germline V gene encodes CDR1 MNHEY and CDR2 SVGEGT.

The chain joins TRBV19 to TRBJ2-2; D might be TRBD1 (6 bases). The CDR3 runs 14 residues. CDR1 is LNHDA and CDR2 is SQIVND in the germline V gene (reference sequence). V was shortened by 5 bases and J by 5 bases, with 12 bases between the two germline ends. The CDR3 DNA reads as TGTGCCAGTAGTGAATTCGGACAGACCGGGGAGCTGTTTTTT. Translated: CASSEFGQTGELFF.

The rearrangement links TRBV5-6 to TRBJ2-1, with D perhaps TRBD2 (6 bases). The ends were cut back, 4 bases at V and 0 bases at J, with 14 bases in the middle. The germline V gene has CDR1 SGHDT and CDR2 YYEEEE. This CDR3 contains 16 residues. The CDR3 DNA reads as TGTGCCAGCAGCCAGCAGTTGGGGGGCTCCTACAATGAGCAGTTCTTC. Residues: CASSQQLGGSYNEQFF.

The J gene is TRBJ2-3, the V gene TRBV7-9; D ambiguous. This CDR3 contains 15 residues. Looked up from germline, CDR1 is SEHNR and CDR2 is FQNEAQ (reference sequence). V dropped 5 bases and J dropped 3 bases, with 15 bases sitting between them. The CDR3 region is CASSPTSRVTDTQYF. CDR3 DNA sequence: TGTGCCAGCAGCCCTACCTCACGGGTTACAGATACGCAGTATTTT.

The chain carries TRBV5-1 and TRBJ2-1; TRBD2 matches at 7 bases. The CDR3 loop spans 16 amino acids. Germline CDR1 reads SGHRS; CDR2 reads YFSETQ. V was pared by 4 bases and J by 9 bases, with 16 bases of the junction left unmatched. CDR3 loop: CASSKIGLVPAAEQFF. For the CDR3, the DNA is TGCGCCAGCAGCAAGATCGGACTAGTCCCCGCGGCTGAGCAGTTCTTC. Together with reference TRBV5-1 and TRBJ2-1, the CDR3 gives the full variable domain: KAGVTQTPRYLIKTRGQQVTLSCSPISGHRSVSWYQQTPGQGLQFLFEYFSETQRNKGNFPGRFSGRQFSNSRSEMNVSTLELGDSALYLCASSKIGLVPAAEQFFGPGTRLTVL.

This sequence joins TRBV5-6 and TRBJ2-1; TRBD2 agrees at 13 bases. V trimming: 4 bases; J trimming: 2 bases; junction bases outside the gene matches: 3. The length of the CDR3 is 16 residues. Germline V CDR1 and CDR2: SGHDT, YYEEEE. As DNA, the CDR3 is TGTGCCAGCAGCCAAGGACTAGCGGGGGCCTACAATGAGCAGTTCTTC. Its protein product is CASSQGLAGAYNEQFF.

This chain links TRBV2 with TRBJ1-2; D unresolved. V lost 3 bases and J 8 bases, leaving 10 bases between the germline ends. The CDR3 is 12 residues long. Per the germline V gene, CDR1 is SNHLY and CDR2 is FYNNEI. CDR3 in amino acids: CASSEVGRGYTF. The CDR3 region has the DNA TGTGCCAGCAGTGAGGTGGGGAGGGGCTACACCTTC.

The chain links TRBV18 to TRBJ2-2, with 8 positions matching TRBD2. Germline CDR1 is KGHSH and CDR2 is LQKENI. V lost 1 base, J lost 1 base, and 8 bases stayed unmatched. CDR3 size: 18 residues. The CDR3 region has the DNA TGTGCCAGCTCACCACTGGCGGGGGGCCGCGTGAACACCGGGGAGCTGTTTTTT. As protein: CASSPLAGGRVNTGELFF.

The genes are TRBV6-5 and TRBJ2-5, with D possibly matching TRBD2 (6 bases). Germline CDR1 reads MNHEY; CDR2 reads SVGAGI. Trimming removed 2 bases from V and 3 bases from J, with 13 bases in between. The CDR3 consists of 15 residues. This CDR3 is CASSYGGIREETQYF. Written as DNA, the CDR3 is TGTGCCAGCAGTTACGGGGGGATACGTGAAGAGACCCAGTACTTC.

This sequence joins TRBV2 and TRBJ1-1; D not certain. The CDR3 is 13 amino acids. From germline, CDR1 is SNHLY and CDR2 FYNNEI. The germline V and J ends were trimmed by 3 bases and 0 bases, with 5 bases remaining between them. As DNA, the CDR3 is TGTGCCAGCAGTGACAGATTGAACACTGAAGCTTTCTTT. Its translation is CASSDRLNTEAFF.